The rows below give T cell receptor beta chains drawn from one sample of a study of blood T cell repertoires in COVID-19. Some clones are missing from TCRdb's copy, which holds only in-frame ones; the method was immunoSEQ multiplex PCR. The sample consists of over 250,000 clones, about nine tenths of them appearing once. The specimen sequenced was peripheral blood. These receptors were taken from a woman aged 45-59 years with COVID-19, enrolled during active disease. Both conserved end residues are part of each CDR3. A D gene is named only where the DNA matches it firmly. The listing skips clone size in some rows; elsewhere it reads once, few, many or a size class.

size	J	V	D	CDR3	DNA
.	TRBJ1-5	TRBV12-5	.	CASGPQGSHYSNQPQHF	TGTGCTAGTGGTCCCCAAGGGAGCCACTATAGCAATCAGCCCCAGCATTTT
few	TRBJ1-5	TRBV30	.	CAWSPGQLQQPQHF	TGTGCCTGGAGTCCCGGACAGCTACAACAGCCCCAGCATTTT
.	TRBJ2-7	TRBV2	TRBD1	CASSGDRARSYEQYF	TGTGCCAGCAGTGGGGACAGAGCAAGATCCTACGAGCAGTACTTC
.	TRBJ2-2	TRBV9	TRBD2	CASSVVSSGVIGELFF	TGTGCCAGCAGCGTAGTATCTAGCGGTGTTATCGGGGAGCTGTTTTTT
once	TRBJ1-1	TRBV6-5	.	CASTLDSFLNTEAFF	TGTGCCAGCACTCTGGACAGTTTTTTGAACACTGAAGCTTTCTTT
.	TRBJ1-1	TRBV6-5	.	CASSLQAELNTEAFF	TGTGCCAGCAGTTTACAGGCGGAACTGAACACTGAAGCTTTCTTT
.	TRBJ2-5	TRBV6-6	TRBD2	CASRTGTTQETQYF	TGTGCCAGCAGGACCGGGACTACTCAAGAGACCCAGTACTTC
.	TRBJ1-1	TRBV29-1	.	CSAMDSQTEAFF	TGCAGCGCCATGGACAGTCAGACTGAAGCTTTCTTT
.	TRBJ2-2	TRBV7-3	TRBD1	CASSLRGQGSGELFF	TGTGCCAGCAGCTTGAGAGGACAGGGGTCCGGGGAGCTGTTTTTT
.	TRBJ1-1	TRBV7-9	.	CASSFPQGQFRNTEAFF	TGTGCCAGCAGCTTCCCCCAGGGACAATTTCGAAACACTGAAGCTTTCTTT
.	TRBJ1-5	TRBV19	.	CASRADNKYQPQHF	TGTGCCAGCCGTGCCGACAATAAATATCAGCCCCAGCATTTT
.	TRBJ2-3	TRBV11-3	TRBD2	CASSLERTSGNTDTQYF	TGTGCCAGCAGCTTAGAAAGGACTAGCGGAAACACAGATACGCAGTATTTT
.	TRBJ2-7	TRBV27	TRBD2	CASSLLGLAASSYEQYF	TGTGCCAGCAGTTTATTGGGACTAGCGGCAAGCTCCTACGAGCAGTACTTC
.	TRBJ2-4	TRBV4-1	.	CASSPIITRIQNIQYF	TGCGCCAGCAGCCCGATTATTACGAGGATCCAAAACATTCAGTACTTC
.	TRBJ2-1	TRBV7-9	.	CASSLGQDEQFF	TGTGCCAGCAGCTTAGGTCAGGATGAGCAGTTCTTC
.	TRBJ1-1	TRBV5-1	TRBD1	CASSPRGITEAFF	TGCGCCAGCAGCCCCAGGGGGATTACTGAAGCTTTCTTT
few	TRBJ1-2	TRBV5-4	.	CASSLEQGGYTF	TGTGCCAGCAGCTTGGAACAGGGTGGCTACACCTTC
.	TRBJ2-3	TRBV5-1	TRBD1	CASSGTGVLISTDTQYF	TGCGCCAGCAGCGGGACAGGGGTGTTGATTAGTACAGATACGCAGTATTTT
.	TRBJ2-5	TRBV6-5	TRBD2	CASSYSVGLAGETQYF	TGTGCCAGCAGTTACTCGGTGGGACTAGCGGGAGAGACCCAGTACTTC
.	TRBJ1-1	TRBV4-3	.	CASSPNKGLTGLSGTEAFF	TGCGCCAGCAGCCCCAACAAAGGGTTGACAGGATTAAGTGGCACTGAAGCTTTCTTT
.	TRBJ2-7	TRBV4-1	.	CASSQVRAGGYEQYF	TGCGCCAGCAGCCAAGTGCGGGCAGGAGGCTACGAGCAGTACTTC
.	TRBJ1-1	TRBV19	.	CASSSLNKGSTEAFF	TGTGCCAGTAGTAGTTTGAACAAGGGGTCCACTGAAGCTTTCTTT
.	TRBJ2-7	TRBV6-4	TRBD1	CATRTGSVQYF	TGTGCCACTAGGACAGGGTCGGTGCAGTACTTC
once	TRBJ1-5	TRBV2	.	CASRPQGAGYSNQPQHF	TGTGCCAGCAGGCCGCAGGGCGCGGGATATAGCAATCAGCCCCAGCATTTT
.	TRBJ2-7	TRBV6-5	.	CASTGSRPAEQYF	TGTGCCAGCACTGGTTCAAGGCCAGCGGAGCAGTACTTC
once	TRBJ1-1	TRBV6-2/TRBV6-3	.	CASSYDYANTEAFF	TGTGCCAGCAGTTACGACTACGCGAACACTGAAGCTTTCTTT
.	TRBJ1-2	TRBV7-9	.	CASSPTSNFYGYTF	TGTGCCAGCAGCCCTACGAGCAACTTTTATGGCTACACCTTC
.	TRBJ2-1	TRBV23-1	TRBD2	CASSRESGTSIYNEQFF	TGCGCCAGCAGCCGGGAGTCAGGGACTAGTATTTACAATGAGCAGTTCTTC
.	TRBJ2-3	TRBV25-1	.	CASSANPRGSDTQYF	TGTGCCAGCAGTGCAAACCCCAGGGGCTCAGATACGCAGTATTTT
.	TRBJ2-7	TRBV27	.	CASSLERPGPYEQYF	TGTGCCAGCAGTTTGGAGAGGCCAGGGCCCTACGAGCAGTACTTC
.	TRBJ2-1	TRBV7-9	.	CASSLAFSAGPYNEQFF	TGTGCCAGCAGCTTAGCTTTTTCGGCGGGGCCCTACAATGAGCAGTTCTTC